Sequencing of this TCR beta chain was carried out in a study of cytomegalovirus exposure and HLA in healthy donors. The study ran its PCR with 60 Vbeta and 13 Jbeta primers. TCRdb keeps only in-frame clones here, not all; method: immunoSEQ multiplex PCR. The top ten hold 2% to 2.5% of the sample, which has 40,000 to 55,000 clones, around 81% seen once. CDR1 and CDR2 (germline): MNHNS, SASEGT. CDR3 length: 13 residues. V shed 7 bases and J shed 11 bases, with 19 bases lying between them. The origin of this receptor is a boy younger than 18 in good health and CMV-seropositive. The V and J genes are TRBV6-1 and TRBJ2-3, with D perhaps TRBD1 (6 bases). Sequenced sample: PBMCs. In DNA, the CDR3 is TGTGCCAGCATCCCACTGGGGGCTAGAGGGCAGTATTTT. The encoded protein is CASIPLGARGQYF.